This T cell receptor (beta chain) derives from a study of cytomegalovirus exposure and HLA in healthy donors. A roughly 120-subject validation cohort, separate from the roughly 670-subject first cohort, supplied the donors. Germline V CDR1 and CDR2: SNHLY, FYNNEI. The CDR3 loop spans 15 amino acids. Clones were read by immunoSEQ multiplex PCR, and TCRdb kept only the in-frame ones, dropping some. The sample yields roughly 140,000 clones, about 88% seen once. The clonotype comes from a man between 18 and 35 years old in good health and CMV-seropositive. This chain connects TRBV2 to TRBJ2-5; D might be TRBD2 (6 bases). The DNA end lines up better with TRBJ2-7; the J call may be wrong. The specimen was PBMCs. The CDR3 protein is CASSEAHRGTYEQYF. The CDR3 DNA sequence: TGTGCCAGCAGTGAAGCGCATCGGGGGACCTACGAGCAGTACTTC.